This T cell receptor (beta chain) emerged from a study of cytomegalovirus exposure and HLA in healthy donors. Regarding this clone: Its antigen is currently unknown.

This CDR3 region has 16 residues. Trimming shortened V by 3 bases and J by 2 bases, and 15 bases separated the two germline ends. The V gene's germline CDR1 is LNHDA and CDR2 SQIVND (reference sequence). Findings and limits, study-wide: The availability of immune exposure information extended only to CMV serostatus. The study listed approximately 170 cytomegalovirus-associated TCR beta chains. In a later analysis, V- and J-gene trimming of beta chains associated with a DCLRE1C missense variant, replicated independently. Data from an earlier analysis indicated that most TCR beta V segments were productive either about 90% or about 30% of the time.

The PCR made use of 60 Vbeta and 13 Jbeta primers. Produced via immunoSEQ multiplex PCR; TCRdb's table is partial and in-frame only. The table has roughly 180,000 clones, about 79% seen once. Sequenced material: PBMCs. V gene TRBV19 combines with J gene TRBJ2-3; D possibly corresponds to TRBD1 (6 bases). This TCR was recovered from a girl aged 2-10 years in good health and CMV-seropositive. CDR3 nucleotides: TGTGCCAGTAGTATTGGGAGAGGACAGTACACAGATACGCAGTATTTT. It specifies CASSIGRGQYTDTQYF.